The 18 T cell receptor beta chains given below trace back to one sample, sequenced in a study of blood T cells in healthy people across ages (dated by TCRdb to between 2014 and 2016). Library prep was done by 5' RACE. Reads for this sample came from an Illumina HiSeq 2500. A second PCR of roughly 7 to 12 cycles was run with a J-beta primer mix and a sample-barcoded 5' primer. Clones were called with MiXCR by TCRdb after fastp trimmed the public reads at Q25, and only in-frame beta chains were retained. Identical CDR3 proteins give one entry, which carries the most common genes and DNA. The sample contains around 820,000 distinct CDR3 sequences, approximately 25% of them found a single time. Together, the top ten hold more than 3% of the sample. These same records also appear under a second study, on T cells of mothers and their children.

Sequencing was carried out using blood. The origin of the receptors is a boy between 10 and 17 years old in good health.

This clonotype was counted a few times. The V and J genes are TRBV29-1 and TRBJ2-5, with TRBD2 identical over 10 bases. Germline assignment: CDR1 SQVTM and CDR2 ANQGSEA. The CDR3 contains 20 residues. V was pared by 0 bases and J by 0 bases, with 16 bases of the junction left unmatched. In DNA, the CDR3 is TGCAGCGTTGAAGATCTTCGAAGGGCTAGCGGGAGAGGGTACCAAGAGACCCAGTACTTC. Protein sequence: CSVEDLRRASGRGYQETQYF.

This clonotype was seen a few times. The V gene is TRBV14, the J gene TRBJ2-3, with D unresolved. This CDR3 is built from 12 residues. V was trimmed by 3 bases and J by 3 bases, leaving 4 bases between them. The germline gives CDR1 SGHDN, CDR2 FVKESK. CDR3 DNA: TGTGCCAGCAGCCACATAACAGATACGCAGTATTTT. Translated: CASSHITDTQYF.

This chain connects TRBV6-5 to TRBJ1-4; D remains unclear. The CDR3 is 15 amino acids. V was pared by 5 bases and J by 7 bases, with 17 bases between. Germline CDR1 is MNHEY and CDR2 is SVGAGI. The CDR3 spells CASSTSEDNGEKLFF. DNA for the CDR3: TGTGCCAGCAGTACATCGGAGGATAATGGTGAAAAACTGTTTTTT.

The chain uses TRBV7-9 and TRBJ1-2, with 8 bases aligning to TRBD1. This CDR3 has 13 residues. Trimming cost V 4 bases and J 7 bases; bases outside gene matches: 5. Per germline, CDR1 SEHNR and CDR2 FQNEAQ (reference sequence). CDR3 nucleotides: TGTGCCAGCAGCTCCTCACAGGGGGGTGGCTACACCTTC. The encoded protein is CASSSSQGGGYTF.

V gene TRBV9 combines with J gene TRBJ2-2; weak D call: TRBD2 (6 bases). The germline CDR1 and CDR2 sequences are SGDLS and YYNGEE. The CDR3 is 13 amino acids. V was cut by 4 bases and J by 14 bases, with 18 bases left in between. CDR3 residues: CASSKGLPARLFF. CDR3 DNA sequence: TGTGCCAGCAGCAAGGGACTCCCTGCAAGACTGTTTTTT. Complete variable domain (other parts from reference TRBV9 and TRBJ2-2): DSGVTQTPKHLITATGQRVTLRCSPRSGDLSVYWYQQSLDQGLQFLIQYYNGEERAKGNILERFSAQQFPDLHSELNLSSLELGDSALYFCASSKGLPARLFFGEGSRLTVL.

The chain carries TRBV20-1 and TRBJ2-1; TRBD1 matches at 7 bases. Germline CDR1 DFQATT, CDR2 SNEGSKA (reference sequence). There are 16 residues in the CDR3. With V trimmed by 0 bases and J by 4 bases, 9 bases remained unmatched. In DNA form, the CDR3 reads TGCAGTGCTAGAGATCTACAGGGGTCCAAATACAATGAGCAGTTCTTC. This sequence encodes CSARDLQGSKYNEQFF.

The chain carries TRBV20-1 and TRBJ2-2, with D possibly matching TRBD1 (5 bases). Germline V gene data show CDR1 as DFQATT and CDR2 as SNEGSKA (reference sequence). V was trimmed by 1 base and J by 6 bases, leaving 15 bases between them. CDR3 length: 15 amino acids. In DNA, the CDR3 is TGCAGTGCTAGAGTAATAAAGACAGTTCCCGGGGAGCTGTTTTTT. Translated: CSARVIKTVPGELFF.

V usage is TRBV20-1 and J usage is TRBJ1-2; 9 nucleotides agree with TRBD1. From germline, CDR1 is DFQATT and CDR2 SNEGSKA (reference sequence). Losses at the gene ends were 5 bases for V and 5 bases for J; bases not matched to a gene: 12. This CDR3 region has 15 residues. CDR3 in DNA: TGCAGTGCTTTTTCACAGGGGGCGCAAGGTTATGGCTACACCTTC. It is translated as CSAFSQGAQGYGYTF.

The chain recombines TRBV2 with TRBJ1-1; the match to TRBD1 covers 11 bases. Germline lookup yields CDR1 SNHLY and CDR2 FYNNEI. J was trimmed by 5 bases and V by 8 bases; bases with no gene match: 7. This CDR3 is 14 amino acids long. CDR3 coding DNA: TGTGCCAGCGACCGTGGGGACAGGGGGACTGAAGCTTTCTTT. Translated, it gives CASDRGDRGTEAFF.

This clonotype was recorded a few times. This chain uses TRBV20-1 with TRBJ2-1, with a possible D match to TRBD1 (6 bases). Trimming stripped 4 bases from V and 3 bases from J, with 28 bases between. CDR1 is DFQATT, CDR2 SNEGSKA, per germline (reference sequence). This CDR3 has 19 amino acids. DNA of the CDR3: TGCAGTGCTAAGAGACCCAGGGGCCGTTTACTTCCTAACTACAATGAGCAGTTCTTC. Its protein is CSAKRPRGRLLPNYNEQFF.

This clonotype has at least ten counts. The chain recombines TRBV5-1 with TRBJ1-2; D is unclear. The V and J ends lost 2 bases and 3 bases respectively, with 8 bases between them. There are 13 residues in the CDR3. CDR1 is SGHRS and CDR2 is YFSETQ in the germline V gene. Here the CDR3 DNA reads TGCGCCAGCAGCTTAACAGACTACTATGGCTACACCTTC. Translating gives CASSLTDYYGYTF.

This chain uses TRBV12-3 or TRBV12-4 with TRBJ2-1; the match to TRBD2 covers 12 bases. V gave up 6 bases and J gave up 8 bases; unmatched junction bases: 8. CDR3 length equals 15 residues. CDR3 protein: CASRPGLAGMDEQFF. The DNA of the CDR3 is TGTGCCAGCAGGCCCGGACTAGCGGGAATGGATGAGCAGTTCTTC.

The chain has TRBV14 and TRBJ2-1; no definite D call. The germline gives CDR1 SGHDN, CDR2 FVKESK. V was shortened by 1 base and J by 0 bases, with 7 bases between the two germline ends. The CDR3 is 15 amino acids. CDR3 bases: TGTGCCAGCAGCCAAGGCCCTTTCTCCTACAATGAGCAGTTCTTC. It encodes CASSQGPFSYNEQFF. Complete variable domain (other parts from reference TRBV14 and TRBJ2-1): EAGVTQFPSHSVIEKGQTVTLRCDPISGHDNLYWYRRVMGKEIKFLLHFVKESKQDESGMPNNRFLAERTGGTYSTLKVQPAELEDSGVYFCASSQGPFSYNEQFFGPGTRLTVL.

The gene calls are TRBV29-1 and TRBJ2-3, with D tentatively TRBD2 (6 bases). Germline CDR1 reads SQVTM; CDR2 reads ANQGSEA. Trimming removed 3 bases from V and 0 bases from J, with 13 bases in between. The CDR3 is 15 residues long. CDR3 bases: TGCAGCGTTGATGGGCGGCGGGGTAGCACAGATACGCAGTATTTT. Translation: CSVDGRRGSTDTQYF.

This sequence joins TRBV3-1 and TRBJ1-4; TRBD1 agrees at 10 bases. In germline, CDR1 is LGHDT, CDR2 YNNKEL (reference sequence). After removal of 5 bases from V and 8 bases from J, the junction contained 5 bases not matched to a gene. The CDR3 runs 14 residues. The DNA of the CDR3 is TGTGCCAGCAGCTCCGACAGGGGGCGCGAAAAACTGTTTTTT. Its protein is CASSSDRGREKLFF.

The chain joins TRBV15 to TRBJ2-1; TRBD2 is a possible D gene (5 bases). V was trimmed by 0 bases and J by 5 bases, leaving 11 bases between them. CDR1 LNHNV and CDR2 YYDKDF come from the germline V gene (reference sequence). CDR3 size: 15 residues. This CDR3 is CATSRDSLSDNEQFF. The CDR3 nucleotides are TGTGCCACCAGCAGAGATAGTCTTAGCGACAATGAGCAGTTCTTC.

The chain is built from TRBV5-1 and TRBJ2-7, with D possibly matching TRBD1 (6 bases). The ends were cut back, 2 bases at V and 3 bases at J, with 12 bases in the middle. The length of the CDR3 is 14 residues. CDR1 is SGHRS and CDR2 is YFSETQ in the germline V gene. CDR3 coding DNA: TGCGCCAGCAGCTTCCCGGGACAAGGCTACGAGCAGTACTTC. Protein product: CASSFPGQGYEQYF.

The chain carries TRBV29-1 and TRBJ2-3; D ambiguous. This CDR3 has 11 residues. Trimming pared 3 bases from V and 5 bases from J, leaving 6 bases between. Per the germline V gene, CDR1 is SQVTM and CDR2 is ANQGSEA. The CDR3 sequence is CSVDYGDTQYF. The CDR3 DNA is TGCAGCGTTGACTATGGAGATACGCAGTATTTT.